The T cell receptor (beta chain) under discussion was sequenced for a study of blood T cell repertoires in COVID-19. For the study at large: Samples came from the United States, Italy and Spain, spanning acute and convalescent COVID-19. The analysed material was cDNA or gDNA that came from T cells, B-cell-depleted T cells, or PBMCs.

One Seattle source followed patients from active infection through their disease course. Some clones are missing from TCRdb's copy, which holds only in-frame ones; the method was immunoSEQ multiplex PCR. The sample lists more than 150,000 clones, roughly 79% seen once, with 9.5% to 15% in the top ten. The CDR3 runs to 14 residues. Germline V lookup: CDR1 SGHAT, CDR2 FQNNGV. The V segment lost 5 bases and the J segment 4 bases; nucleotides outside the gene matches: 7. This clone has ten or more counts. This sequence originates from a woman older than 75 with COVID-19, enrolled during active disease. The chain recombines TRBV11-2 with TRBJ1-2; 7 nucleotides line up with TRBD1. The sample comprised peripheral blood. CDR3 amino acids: CASSLRRDSYGYTF. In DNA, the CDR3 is TGTGCCAGCAGCCTGAGGCGGGACAGCTATGGCTACACCTTC.